The following is a T cell receptor beta chain sequence with its context. These data originate in a study of T cell responses to AZD1222 COVID-19 vaccine. TCRdb keeps only in-frame clones here, not all; method: immunoSEQ multiplex PCR. The sample has 150,000 to 200,000 clones, nearly 95% seen once. Sequences were derived from peripheral blood, sampled on day 0 of AZD1222 vaccination. The sequence was collected from an adult in good health.

The CDR3 DNA follows: TGTGCCAGTAGTAGCCCCATCCTCACCGGGGAGCTGTTTTTT. It is translated as CASSSPILTGELFF. The chain employs TRBV19 and TRBJ2-2; D is unclear. CDR1 and CDR2 from the germline V gene are LNHDA and SQIVND (reference sequence). This CDR3 is built from 14 residues. Trimming pared 4 bases from V and 4 bases from J, leaving 10 bases between.